The clone carrying this TCR beta chain was detected many times. As yet, its antigen is unknown. It was uncontrolled infection, other autoimmune disease, pregnancy or lactation that excluded patients. The authors took PBMCs from 8 to 10 ml fresh peripheral blood. Researchers amplified the TCR beta CDR3 regions from RNA transcripts. TCR CDR3 underwent first-round RT-PCR with the HTBI primer set. MiXCR was run by TCRdb on the multiplex PCR reads, yielding one entry per CDR3 protein. The data show around 340,000 distinct CDR3 sequences, with around 18% seen just once and roughly 16% held by the top ten. This specimen comes from a study of T cells in Graves' hyperthyroidism and ophthalmopathy. General study findings and limits: Blood held most thyroid clonotypes expanded above 0.001 frequency. Stable hyperthyroidism was told apart from ophthalmopathy by a model built on 13 V-J features.

J was trimmed by 5 bases and V by 3 bases; bases with no gene match: 12. Germline-derived CDR1 and CDR2 are SQVTM and ANQGSEA. CDR3 length: 15 residues. The sequence was obtained from a woman aged 40 to 55 with Graves' ophthalmopathy. J is TRBJ2-5 and V is TRBV29-1, with 7 nucleotides matching TRBD1. What was sequenced was blood. The CDR3 DNA reads as TGCAGCGTTGAGAACCCCCAACAGGGGTTGGAGACCCAGTACTTC. Protein: CSVENPQQGLETQYF.